This TCR beta chain was captured by sequencing in a study of neurological immune-mediated disorders. Study-wide findings and caveats: No CDR3 amino acid sequences were shared by expanded clones across subjects, suggesting private repertoires in all groups.

This clonotype appeared many times. Antigen: not known. TCRdb redid the calling of the 5' RACE reads with MiXCR, one entry per CDR3 protein. The table includes tens of thousands of distinct CDR3 sequences, less than 5.5% detected once. Germline V gene data show CDR1 as LNHNV and CDR2 as YYDKDF (reference sequence). This CDR3 is 17 amino acids long. Trimming removed 1 base from V and 10 bases from J; junction bases left unmatched: 8. Sample: PBMCs. The sequence was obtained from a man younger than 45 with multiple sclerosis. J is TRBJ2-1 and V is TRBV15; 15 nucleotides line up with TRBD2. The CDR3 is CATSRVGLAGGLWEQFF. Here the CDR3 DNA reads TGTGCCACCAGCAGAGTGGGACTAGCGGGGGGCTTGTGGGAGCAGTTCTTC.